This T cell receptor (beta chain) was documented in a study of cytomegalovirus exposure and HLA in healthy donors. The length of the CDR3 is 15 residues. Trimming took 0 bases from V and 5 from J; bases not matched to a gene: 1. Per the germline V gene, CDR1 is SGHNT and CDR2 is YYREEE (reference sequence). On this clone itself: Its target is unknown.

Findings and caveats of the study: Reports showed the classifier diagnosing cytomegalovirus status with high specificity and sensitivity.

PCR used 60 Vbeta primers and 13 Jbeta primers. The data were produced by immunoSEQ multiplex PCR, yet TCRdb's version contains in-frame clones alone and is incomplete. The sample shows about 120,000 clones, about 78% of them seen only once. The TCR sequence derives from a female donor in good health and CMV-seronegative. The chain links TRBV5-4 to TRBJ2-1; 11 bases match TRBD2. Sequencing input: PBMCs. The CDR3 here is CASSLVGLADNEQFF. The DNA for the CDR3 is TGTGCCAGCAGCTTGGTGGGACTAGCGGACAATGAGCAGTTCTTC. Using reference TRBV5-4 and TRBJ2-1 for the parts outside the CDR3, the full variable domain is ETGVTQSPTHLIKTRGQQVTLRCSSQSGHNTVSWYQQALGQGPQFIFQYYREEENGRGNFPPRFSGLQFPNYSSELNVNALELDDSALYLCASSLVGLADNEQFFGPGTRLTVL.